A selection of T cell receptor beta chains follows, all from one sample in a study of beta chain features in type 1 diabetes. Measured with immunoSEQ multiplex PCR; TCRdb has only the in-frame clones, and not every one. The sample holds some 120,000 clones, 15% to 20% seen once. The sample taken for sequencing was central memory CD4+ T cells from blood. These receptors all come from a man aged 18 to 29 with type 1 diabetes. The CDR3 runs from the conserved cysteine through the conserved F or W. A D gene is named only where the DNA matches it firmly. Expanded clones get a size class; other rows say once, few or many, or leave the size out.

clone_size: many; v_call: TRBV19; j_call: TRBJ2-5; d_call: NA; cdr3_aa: CASSSRGSQETQYF; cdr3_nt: TGTGCCAGTAGTTCCAGGGGATCACAAGAGACCCAGTACTTC
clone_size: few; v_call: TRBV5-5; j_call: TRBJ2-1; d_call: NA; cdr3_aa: CASSLESAHNEQFF; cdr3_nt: TGTGCCAGCAGCTTGGAGTCAGCTCACAATGAGCAGTTCTTC
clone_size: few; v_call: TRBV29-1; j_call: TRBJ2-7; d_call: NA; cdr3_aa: CSVASSSYEQYF; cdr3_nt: TGCAGCGTTGCATCGAGCTCCTACGAGCAGTACTTC
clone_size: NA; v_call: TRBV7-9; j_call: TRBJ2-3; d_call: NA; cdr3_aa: CASRRPPDTQYF; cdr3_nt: TGTGCCAGCCGACGTCCCCCAGATACGCAGTATTTT
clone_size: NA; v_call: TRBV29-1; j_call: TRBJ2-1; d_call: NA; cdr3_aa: CSVGRYNEQFF; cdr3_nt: TGCAGCGTTGGTCGGTACAATGAGCAGTTCTTC
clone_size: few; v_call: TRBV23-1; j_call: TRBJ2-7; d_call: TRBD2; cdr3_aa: CASRTSGRRGEQYF; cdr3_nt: TGCGCCAGCCGGACTAGCGGGAGAAGAGGCGAGCAGTACTTC
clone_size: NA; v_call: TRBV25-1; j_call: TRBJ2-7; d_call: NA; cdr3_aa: CASSELTGWDEQYF; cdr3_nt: TGTGCCAGCAGTGAATTAACAGGGTGGGACGAGCAGTACTTC
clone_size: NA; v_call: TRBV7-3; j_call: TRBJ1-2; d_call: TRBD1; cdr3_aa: CASSRAPGQGASNYGYTF; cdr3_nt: TGTGCCAGCAGCCGAGCCCCGGGACAGGGGGCATCTAACTATGGCTACACCTTC
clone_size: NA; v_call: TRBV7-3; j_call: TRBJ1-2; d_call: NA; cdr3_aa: CSSSFGQLDYGYTF; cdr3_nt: TGTTCCAGCAGCTTTGGACAGCTAGACTATGGCTACACCTTC
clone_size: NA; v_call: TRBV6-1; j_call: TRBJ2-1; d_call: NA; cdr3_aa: CASSPQGAYNEQFF; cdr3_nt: TGTGCCAGCAGTCCACAGGGAGCCTACAATGAGCAGTTCTTC
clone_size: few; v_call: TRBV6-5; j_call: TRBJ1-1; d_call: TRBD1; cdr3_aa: CASGPGQGATEAFF; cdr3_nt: TGTGCCAGCGGACCGGGACAGGGGGCAACTGAAGCTTTCTTT
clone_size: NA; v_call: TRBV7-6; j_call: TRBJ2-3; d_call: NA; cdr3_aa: CASSALGTDTQYF; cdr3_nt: TGTGCCAGCAGCGCACTGGGGACAGATACGCAGTATTTT
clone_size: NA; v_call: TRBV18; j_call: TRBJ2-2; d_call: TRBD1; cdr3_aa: CASSPGQGVGTGELFF; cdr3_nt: TGTGCCAGCTCACCGGGACAGGGAGTCGGCACCGGGGAGCTGTTTTTT
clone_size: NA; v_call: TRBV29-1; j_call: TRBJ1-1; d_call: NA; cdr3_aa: CSVASQGNTEAFF; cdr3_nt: TGCAGCGTTGCTTCACAGGGGAACACTGAAGCTTTCTTT
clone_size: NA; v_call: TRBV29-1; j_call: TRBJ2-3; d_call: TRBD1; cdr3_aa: CSVEEGGDTQYF; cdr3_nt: TGCAGCGTTGAAGAAGGGGGCGATACGCAGTATTTT
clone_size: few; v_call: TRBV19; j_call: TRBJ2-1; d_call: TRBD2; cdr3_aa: CASTIGGYNEQFF; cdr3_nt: TGTGCCAGTACCATCGGGGGGTACAATGAGCAGTTCTTC
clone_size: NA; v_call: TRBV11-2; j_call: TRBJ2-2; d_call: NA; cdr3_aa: CASSLLYNTGELFF; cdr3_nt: TGTGCCAGCAGCCTCCTTTACAACACCGGGGAGCTGTTTTTT
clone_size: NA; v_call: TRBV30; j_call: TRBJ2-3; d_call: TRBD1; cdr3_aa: CAWSSGTGFTDTQYF; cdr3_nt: TGTGCCTGGAGTTCCGGGACAGGGTTTACAGATACGCAGTATTTT
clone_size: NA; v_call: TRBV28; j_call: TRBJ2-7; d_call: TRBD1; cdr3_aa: CASSTGTGLHEQYF; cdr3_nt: TGTGCCAGCAGCACCGGGACAGGGCTGCACGAGCAGTACTTC
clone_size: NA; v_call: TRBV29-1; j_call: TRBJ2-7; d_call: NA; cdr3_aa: CSVEEASGPYEQYF; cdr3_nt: TGCAGCGTTGAAGAGGCCTCAGGTCCCTACGAGCAGTACTTC
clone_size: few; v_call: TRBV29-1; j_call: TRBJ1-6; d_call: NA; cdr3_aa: CSVRVGGNNSPLHF; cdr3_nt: TGCAGCGTCCGGGTAGGGGGAAATAATTCACCCCTCCACTTT
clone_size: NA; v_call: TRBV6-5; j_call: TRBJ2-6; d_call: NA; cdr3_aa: CASSYESTSGANVLTF; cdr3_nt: TGTGCCAGCAGTTACGAGAGTACCTCTGGGGCCAACGTCCTGACTTTC
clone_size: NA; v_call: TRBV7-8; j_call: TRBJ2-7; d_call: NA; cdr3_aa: CASSLNSGGTYEQYF; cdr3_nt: TGTGCCAGCAGCTTAAACAGTGGGGGGACCTACGAGCAGTACTTC
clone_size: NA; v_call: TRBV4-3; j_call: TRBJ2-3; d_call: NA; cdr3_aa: CASSQNPRVAGQTDTQYF; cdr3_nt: TGCGCCAGCAGCCAAAACCCTCGTGTGGCGGGTCAAACAGATACGCAGTATTTT
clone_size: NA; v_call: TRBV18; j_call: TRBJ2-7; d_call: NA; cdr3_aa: CASSPEWLSSYEQYF; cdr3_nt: TGTGCCAGCTCACCAGAATGGCTGAGCTCCTACGAGCAGTACTTC
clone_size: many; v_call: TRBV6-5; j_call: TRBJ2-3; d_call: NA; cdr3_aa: CASSYSSVSPIDTQYF; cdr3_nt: TGTGCCAGCAGTTACTCCTCTGTAAGCCCGATAGATACGCAGTATTTT
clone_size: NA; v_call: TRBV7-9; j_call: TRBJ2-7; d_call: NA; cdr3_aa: CASSLAAISEQYF; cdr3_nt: TGTGCCAGCAGCTTAGCGGCTATTTCCGAGCAGTACTTC
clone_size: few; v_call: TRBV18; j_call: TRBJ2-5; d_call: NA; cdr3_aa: CASSPSGIQETQYF; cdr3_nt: TGTGCCAGCTCACCGTCCGGGATTCAAGAGACCCAGTACTTC
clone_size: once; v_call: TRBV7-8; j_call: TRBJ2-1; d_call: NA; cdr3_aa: CASSPGNTNNEQFF; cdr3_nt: TGTGCCAGCAGCCCCGGGAACACAAACAATGAGCAGTTCTTC
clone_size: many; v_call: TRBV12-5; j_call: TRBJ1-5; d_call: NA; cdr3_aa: CASAANNQPQHF; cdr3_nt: TGTGCTAGTGCGGCAAACAATCAGCCCCAGCATTTT
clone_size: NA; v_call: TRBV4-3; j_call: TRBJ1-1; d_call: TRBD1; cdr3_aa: CASSQRRGPNTEAFF; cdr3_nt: TGCGCCAGCAGCCAACGGAGGGGGCCGAACACTGAAGCTTTCTTT
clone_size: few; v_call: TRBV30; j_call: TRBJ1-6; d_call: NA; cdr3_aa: CACPAPQKNSPLHF; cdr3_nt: TGTGCCTGCCCCGCCCCGCAGAAGAATTCACCCCTCCACTTT
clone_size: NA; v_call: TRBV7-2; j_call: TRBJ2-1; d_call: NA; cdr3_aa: CASSRSFGEQFF; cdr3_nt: TGTGCCAGCAGCCGATCATTTGGTGAGCAGTTCTTC
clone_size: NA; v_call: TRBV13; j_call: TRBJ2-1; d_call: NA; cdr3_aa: CASSLDRVQGREQFF; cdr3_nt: TGTGCCAGCAGCTTAGACAGAGTCCAAGGAAGGGAGCAGTTCTTC
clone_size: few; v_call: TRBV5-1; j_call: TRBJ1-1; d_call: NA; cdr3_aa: CASSLRGTPTMNTEAFF; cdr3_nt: TGCGCCAGCAGCTTGCGTGGGACGCCGACAATGAACACTGAAGCTTTCTTT
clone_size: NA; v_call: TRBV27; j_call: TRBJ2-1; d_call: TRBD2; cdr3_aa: CASSWIGGAGNEQFF; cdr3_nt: TGTGCCAGCAGTTGGATCGGGGGGGCCGGAAATGAGCAGTTCTTC
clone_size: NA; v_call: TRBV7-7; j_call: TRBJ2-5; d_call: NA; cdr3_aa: CASSFGREQETQYF; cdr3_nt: TGTGCTAGCAGCTTCGGACGGGAACAAGAGACCCAGTACTTC